The 27 T cell receptor beta chains reported below all come from one sample, sequenced in a study of response to subunit inactivated influenza vaccine. TCRdb used MiXCR to reprocess the RT-PCR reads, holding one entry per CDR3 protein. The data contain 650,000 to 700,000 distinct CDR3 sequences, less than 20% of them seen just once; the ten biggest clones take up more than 9%. The sample here was PBMCs from blood, taken 11 to 12 days after vaccination. These receptors all stem from a man over 45 who received an inactivated influenza vaccine.

This chain joins TRBV6-2 or TRBV6-3 and TRBJ2-7, with TRBD2 as a possible D gene (5 bases). There are 14 residues in the CDR3. Trimming pared 5 bases from V and 3 bases from J, leaving 14 bases between. Germline V gene sequence: CDR1 MNHEY, CDR2 SVGEGT. CDR3 sequence reads: CASSQVLGSYEQYF. CDR3 DNA: TGTGCCAGCAGTCAAGTCTTGGGGAGCTACGAGCAGTACTTC.

The chain recombines TRBV7-6 with TRBJ2-3, with 14 bases identical to TRBD2. The germline V gene encodes CDR1 SGHVS and CDR2 FNYEAQ. The V segment lost 5 bases and the J segment 4 bases; nucleotides outside the gene matches: 17. This CDR3 is 20 amino acids long. The CDR3: CASSHSEGLAGDGGPDTQYF. CDR3 sequence (DNA): TGTGCCAGCAGCCACTCCGAGGGACTAGCGGGAGATGGGGGTCCAGATACGCAGTATTTT.

V is TRBV5-1 and J is TRBJ2-5; 7 bases match TRBD2. This CDR3 has 14 residues. J gave up 1 base and V 4 bases, and 4 bases lay outside the gene matches. The germline V gene has CDR1 SGHRS and CDR2 YFSETQ. The CDR3 region has the DNA TGCGCCAGCAGCCCCGGGACTACCCAAGAGACCCAGTACTTC. This encodes CASSPGTTQETQYF.

This clonotype was counted a few times. This chain links TRBV4-3 with TRBJ1-5; D gene unclear. The length of the CDR3 is 15 residues. Germline V lookup: CDR1 LGHNA, CDR2 YSLEER. Trimming took off 0 bases at V and 3 bases at J, with 9 bases between the two ends. This chain's CDR3 is CASSQDTRLNQPQHF. The CDR3 DNA sequence: TGCGCCAGCAGCCAAGATACCCGGCTCAATCAGCCCCAGCATTTT.

This chain joins TRBV28 and TRBJ2-3, with 8 bases fitting TRBD2. The V segment lost 5 bases and the J segment 2 bases; nucleotides outside the gene matches: 3. This CDR3 has 14 residues. Germline CDR1 is MDHEN and CDR2 is SYDVKM. The CDR3 sequence: CASSSGSFTDTQYF. CDR3 nucleotide sequence: TGTGCCAGCAGTAGCGGGAGTTTCACAGATACGCAGTATTTT.

The chain combines TRBV23-1 with TRBJ1-6; D gene unclear. TRBV23-1 is an ORF, and what it does is uncertain. Trimming stripped 2 bases from V and 6 bases from J, with 11 bases between. This CDR3 region has 15 residues. The CDR3: CASSQVTGFNSPLHF. The DNA for the CDR3 is TGCGCCAGCAGTCAAGTGACGGGATTTAATTCACCCCTCCACTTT.

This clonotype was seen a handful of times. This chain links TRBV15 with TRBJ2-7; 13 nucleotides agree with TRBD2. Germline loops: CDR1 LNHNV, CDR2 YYDKDF (reference sequence). J lost 6 bases, V lost 1 base, and 18 bases had no gene match. The CDR3 length is 20 residues. CDR3 protein: CATSRAPETSGGPHHCEQYF. The CDR3 bases are TGTGCCACCAGCAGAGCCCCGGAGACTAGCGGGGGGCCCCATCACTGCGAGCAGTACTTC.

The CDR3 here is CASSSQTGSEQYF. CDR3 in DNA: TGTGCCAGCAGTTCTCAGACAGGGAGCGAGCAGTACTTC. The chain joins TRBV12-3 or TRBV12-4 to TRBJ2-7; 7 bases line up with TRBD1. The J segment lost 6 bases and the V segment lost 4 bases, leaving 6 bases of the junction unmatched. CDR3 length: 13 residues.

The gene calls are TRBV15 and TRBJ2-1, with D hard to call. Trimming took 1 base from V and 5 from J, leaving 12 bases between them. The germline V gene encodes CDR1 LNHNV and CDR2 YYDKDF (reference sequence). The CDR3 runs 15 residues. The CDR3 sequence is CATSRADDGHNEQFF. CDR3 bases: TGTGCCACCAGCAGAGCCGATGACGGACACAATGAGCAGTTCTTC.

This clonotype was seen a handful of times. The gene calls are TRBV20-1 and TRBJ2-7; 15 bases fit TRBD2. V lost 4 bases to trimming and J lost 1 base; unmatched junction nucleotides: 8. Per the germline V gene, CDR1 is DFQATT and CDR2 is SNEGSKA (reference sequence). The CDR3 totals 17 residues. CDR3 in DNA: TGCAGTGCTACTGGACTAGCGGGAGGGGAAAGGTCCTACGAGCAGTACTTC. Translated: CSATGLAGGERSYEQYF.

There are a few counts of this clonotype. The rearrangement links TRBV20-1 to TRBJ1-6, with no clear D. There are 15 residues in the CDR3. CDR1 is DFQATT, CDR2 SNEGSKA, per germline (reference sequence). With 6 bases removed from V and 3 bases from J, the gap between germline ends came to 15 bases. The CDR3 here is CSAPGRADYNSPLHF. In nucleotides, the CDR3 is TGCAGTGCCCCTGGGAGGGCTGACTATAATTCACCCCTCCACTTT.

This clonotype was observed at least ten times. This sequence joins TRBV20-1 and TRBJ1-3; the match to TRBD1 covers 7 bases. V gave up 3 bases and J gave up 1 base; unmatched junction bases: 12. There are 17 residues in the CDR3. CDR1 and CDR2 from the germline V gene are DFQATT and SNEGSKA (reference sequence). CDR3 nucleotides: TGCAGTGCTAGCCCGTTCGACAGGGCCGCGTCTGGAAACACCATATATTTT. Translation: CSASPFDRAASGNTIYF.

This sequence joins TRBV7-2 and TRBJ1-5; maybe TRBD1 (5 bases). This CDR3 spans 15 amino acids. V was cut by 5 bases and J by 4 bases, with 15 bases left in between. Germline V gene data show CDR1 as SGHTA and CDR2 as FQGNSA. CDR3 nucleotide sequence: TGTGCCAGCAGCGTAGGGACTATAAGGAATCAGCCCCAGCATTTT. This codes for CASSVGTIRNQPQHF. Full variable domain (outside the CDR3, taken from reference TRBV7-2 and TRBJ1-5): GAGVSQSPSNKVTEKGKDVELRCDPISGHTALYWYRQSLGQGLEFLIYFQGNSAPDKSGLPSDRFSAERTGGSVSTLTIQRTQQEDSAVYLCASSVGTIRNQPQHFGDGTRLSIL.

The chain is built from TRBV6-1 and TRBJ1-2; TRBD1 agrees at 7 bases. V was clipped by 5 bases and J by 8 bases; unmatched bases: 2. The germline CDR1 and CDR2 sequences are MNHNS and SASEGT. The CDR3 runs to 11 residues. The CDR3, as DNA: TGTGCCAGCAGTAAGACAGGGGGCTACACCTTC. Translating gives CASSKTGGYTF.

This chain uses TRBV12-3 or TRBV12-4 with TRBJ1-6; 7 bases agree with TRBD1. The CDR3 is 14 amino acids. Trimming at V came to 6 bases and at J to 5 bases, leaving 4 bases not matched to a gene. CDR3 in amino acids: CASRGTADNSPLHF. For the CDR3, the DNA is TGTGCCAGCAGGGGGACAGCAGATAATTCACCCCTCCACTTT.

The chain combines TRBV27 with TRBJ2-5; no reliable D call. Germline values: CDR1 MNHEY, CDR2 SMNVEV (reference sequence). CDR3 length equals 13 residues. Trimming removed 6 bases from V and 5 bases from J, with 13 bases in between. The CDR3 protein is CASRLAPWETQYF. DNA of the CDR3: TGTGCCAGCAGGCTCGCCCCCTGGGAGACCCAGTACTTC.

This clonotype was counted between two and nine times. The rearrangement joins TRBV20-1 to TRBJ1-5, with TRBD1 identical over 9 bases. The CDR3 is made up of 15 amino acids. From germline, CDR1 is DFQATT and CDR2 SNEGSKA (reference sequence). J was trimmed by 8 bases and V by 1 base; bases with no gene match: 9. CDR3 nucleotide sequence: TGCAGTGCTAGAGCTTCTAGACAGGGGGGTAAGCCCCAGCATTTT. Its translation is CSARASRQGGKPQHF.

The chain employs TRBV6-2 or TRBV6-3 and TRBJ1-5; no firm D call. This CDR3 comprises 14 residues. The V gene lost 5 bases and the J gene lost 7 bases, with 15 bases spanning the gap. Germline assignment: CDR1 MNHEY and CDR2 SVGEGT. The CDR3 nucleotides are TGTGCCAGCAGTCATGATGCGGGAGCACAGCCCCAGCATTTT. It translates to CASSHDAGAQPQHF.

The CDR3 sequence: CSATPGQGPSTDTQYF. Here the CDR3 DNA reads TGCAGTGCCACTCCTGGACAGGGGCCAAGCACAGATACGCAGTATTTT. The rearrangement uses TRBV20-1 and TRBJ2-3, with 9 nucleotides matching TRBD1. The CDR3 contains 16 residues. CDR1 and CDR2 (germline): DFQATT, SNEGSKA (reference sequence). Trimming at V came to 6 bases and at J to 0 bases, leaving 10 bases not matched to a gene.

The table lists this clonotype with a few counts. The gene calls are TRBV4-2 and TRBJ1-5; 7 nucleotides match TRBD1. Germline V gene lookup returns CDR1 LGHNA and CDR2 YNFKEQ. V was pared by 0 bases and J by 2 bases, with 4 bases of the junction left unmatched. CDR3 length: 16 amino acids. CDR3 sequence reads: CASSQDPGGGNQPQHF. DNA for the CDR3: TGTGCCAGCAGCCAAGACCCAGGGGGAGGCAATCAGCCCCAGCATTTT.

This clonotype has just a few counts. This chain connects TRBV7-9 to TRBJ1-1, with a possible D match to TRBD1 (5 bases). The CDR3 length is 14 residues. The V gene lost 8 bases and the J gene lost 5 bases, with 18 bases spanning the gap. Germline V lookup: CDR1 SEHNR, CDR2 FQNEAQ (reference sequence). In DNA, the CDR3 is TGTGCCAGCTGGAAGACTTTGGGGACGACTGAAGCTTTCTTT. Translated, it gives CASWKTLGTTEAFF.

V is TRBV5-1 and J is TRBJ2-7; D call uncertain. Germline V gene data show CDR1 as SGHRS and CDR2 as YFSETQ. Trimming left V 3 bases short and J 4 bases short, with 11 bases between. This CDR3 contains 13 residues. CDR3 region: CASSSPGFYEQYF. The DNA for the CDR3 is TGCGCCAGCAGCTCACCGGGTTTTTACGAGCAGTACTTC.

The chain recombines TRBV20-1 with TRBJ1-4; D is ambiguous. The CDR3 extends over 15 amino acids. In germline, CDR1 is DFQATT, CDR2 SNEGSKA (reference sequence). V lost 0 bases and J lost 4, with 12 bases in between. The CDR3 sequence: CSARDLRQLNEKLFF. Written as DNA, the CDR3 is TGCAGTGCTAGAGATTTGCGGCAGCTTAATGAAAAACTGTTTTTT.

This clonotype has a count of ten or more. The chain uses TRBV29-1 and TRBJ2-5; perhaps TRBD1 as D (5 bases). Germline values: CDR1 SQVTM, CDR2 ANQGSEA. This CDR3 region has 12 residues. The ends were cut back, 4 bases at V and 5 bases at J, with 11 bases in the middle. The CDR3 DNA sequence: TGCAGCGTTGCTGCGACAGTTGAGACCCAGTACTTC. This gives the protein CSVAATVETQYF.

In this sample, this clonotype turned up a few times. V and J are TRBV27 and TRBJ2-3; the D call may be TRBD1 or TRBD2 (5 bases each). Per the germline V gene, CDR1 is MNHEY and CDR2 is SMNVEV (reference sequence). The CDR3 sequence is 15 residues long. V lost 0 bases, J lost 0 bases, and 7 bases lay in between. CDR3 sequence (DNA): TGTGCCAGCAGTTTATCGAGGGACAGCACAGATACGCAGTATTTT. It encodes CASSLSRDSTDTQYF.

This clonotype was counted only a few times. The V call is TRBV23-1, the J call TRBJ2-3; D may match TRBD1 or TRBD2 (5 bases each). TRBV23-1 is labeled an ORF, and its function is uncertain. This CDR3 contains 12 residues. CDR3 amino acids: CAGTEDTDTQYF. In DNA form, the CDR3 reads TGCGCGGGGACGGAAGACACAGATACGCAGTATTTT.

In the case of this clonotype: This sequence may be a read error, since a much larger clone differs from it by one base. J is TRBJ2-7 and V is TRBV4-3, with 7 bases aligning to TRBD1. The DNA end is more similar to TRBJ2-1, so the J call may be wrong. Germline V CDR1 and CDR2: LGHNA, YSLEER. The CDR3 sequence is 16 residues long. Written as DNA, the CDR3 is TGCGCCAGCAGCCAATATAAGGGGGCCGACTCCTACGAGCAGTTCTTC. This codes for CASSQYKGADSYEQFF.